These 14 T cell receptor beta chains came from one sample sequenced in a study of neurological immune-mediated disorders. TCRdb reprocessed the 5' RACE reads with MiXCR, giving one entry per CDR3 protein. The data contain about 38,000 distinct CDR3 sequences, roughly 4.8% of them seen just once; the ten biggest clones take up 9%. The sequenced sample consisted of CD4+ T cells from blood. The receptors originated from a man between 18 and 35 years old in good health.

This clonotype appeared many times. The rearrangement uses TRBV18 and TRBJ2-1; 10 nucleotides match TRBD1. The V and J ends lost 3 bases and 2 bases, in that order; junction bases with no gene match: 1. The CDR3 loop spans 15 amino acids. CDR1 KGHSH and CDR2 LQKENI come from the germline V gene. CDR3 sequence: CASSPGQGPYNEQFF. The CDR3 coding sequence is TGTGCCAGCTCACCGGGACAGGGGCCCTACAATGAGCAGTTCTTC. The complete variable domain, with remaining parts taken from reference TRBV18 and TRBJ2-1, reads NAGVMQNPRHLVRRRGQEARLRCSPMKGHSHVYWYRQLPEEGLKFMVYLQKENIIDESGMPKERFSAEFPKEGPSILRIQQVVRGDSAAYFCASSPGQGPYNEQFFGPGTRLTVL.

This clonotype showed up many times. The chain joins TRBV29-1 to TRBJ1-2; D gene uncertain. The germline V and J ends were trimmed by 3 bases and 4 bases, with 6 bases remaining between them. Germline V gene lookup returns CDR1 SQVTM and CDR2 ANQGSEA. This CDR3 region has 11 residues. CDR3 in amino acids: CSVDSSYGYTF. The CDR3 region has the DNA TGCAGCGTTGACTCCAGCTATGGCTACACCTTC.

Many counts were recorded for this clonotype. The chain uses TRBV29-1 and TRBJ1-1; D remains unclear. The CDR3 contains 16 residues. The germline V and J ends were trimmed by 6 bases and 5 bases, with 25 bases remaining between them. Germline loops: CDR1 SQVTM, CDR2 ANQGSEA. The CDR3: CSVFGFRGGSGTEAFF. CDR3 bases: TGCAGCGTGTTCGGGTTTCGCGGCGGCTCGGGTACTGAAGCTTTCTTT.

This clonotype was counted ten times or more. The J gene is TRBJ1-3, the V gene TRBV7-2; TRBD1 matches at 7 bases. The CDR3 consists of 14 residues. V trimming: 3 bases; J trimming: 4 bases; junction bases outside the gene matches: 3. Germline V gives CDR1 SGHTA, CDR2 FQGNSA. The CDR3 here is CASSFSGQGNTIYF. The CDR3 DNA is TGTGCCAGCAGCTTTTCGGGACAGGGAAACACCATATATTTT.

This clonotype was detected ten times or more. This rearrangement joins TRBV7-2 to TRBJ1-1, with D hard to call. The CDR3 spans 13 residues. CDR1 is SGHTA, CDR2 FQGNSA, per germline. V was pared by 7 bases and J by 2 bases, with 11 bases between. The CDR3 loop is CASTPNFNTEAFF. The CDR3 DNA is TGTGCCAGCACCCCTAACTTTAACACTGAAGCTTTCTTT. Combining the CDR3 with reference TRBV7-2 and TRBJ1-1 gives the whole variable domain GAGVSQSPSNKVTEKGKDVELRCDPISGHTALYWYRQSLGQGLEFLIYFQGNSAPDKSGLPSDRFSAERTGGSVSTLTIQRTQQEDSAVYLCASTPNFNTEAFFGQGTRLTVV.

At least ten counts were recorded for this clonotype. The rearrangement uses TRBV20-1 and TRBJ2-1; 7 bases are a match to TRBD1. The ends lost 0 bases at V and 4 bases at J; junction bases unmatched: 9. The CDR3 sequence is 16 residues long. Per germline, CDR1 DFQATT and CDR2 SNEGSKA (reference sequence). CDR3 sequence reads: CSAREEGGAGYNEQFF. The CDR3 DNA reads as TGCAGTGCTAGAGAGGAAGGGGGCGCAGGGTACAATGAGCAGTTCTTC.

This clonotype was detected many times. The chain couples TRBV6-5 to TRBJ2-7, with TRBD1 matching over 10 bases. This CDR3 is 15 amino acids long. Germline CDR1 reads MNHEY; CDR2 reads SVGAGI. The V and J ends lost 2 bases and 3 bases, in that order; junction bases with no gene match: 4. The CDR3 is CASSYRTGGSYEQYF. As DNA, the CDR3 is TGTGCCAGCAGTTACCGGACAGGGGGGAGCTACGAGCAGTACTTC.

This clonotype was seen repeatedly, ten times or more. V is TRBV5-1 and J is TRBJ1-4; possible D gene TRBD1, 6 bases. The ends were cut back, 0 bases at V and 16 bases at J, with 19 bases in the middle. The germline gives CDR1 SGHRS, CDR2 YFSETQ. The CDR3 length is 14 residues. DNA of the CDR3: TGCGCCAGCAGCTTGGAGGACAGCCGGAATGTTGGGTTTTTT. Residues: CASSLEDSRNVGFF.

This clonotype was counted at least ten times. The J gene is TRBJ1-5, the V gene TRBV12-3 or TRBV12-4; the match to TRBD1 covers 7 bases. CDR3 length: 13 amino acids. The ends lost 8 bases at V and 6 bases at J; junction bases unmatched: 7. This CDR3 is CASGTGEGQPQHF. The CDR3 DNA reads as TGTGCCAGCGGAACAGGGGAAGGTCAGCCCCAGCATTTT.

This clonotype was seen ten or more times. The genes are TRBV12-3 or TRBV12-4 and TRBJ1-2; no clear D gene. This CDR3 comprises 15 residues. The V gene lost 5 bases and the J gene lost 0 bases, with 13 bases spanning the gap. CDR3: CASSLPGLANYGYTF. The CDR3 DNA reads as TGTGCCAGCAGTCTTCCGGGCCTAGCTAACTATGGCTACACCTTC.

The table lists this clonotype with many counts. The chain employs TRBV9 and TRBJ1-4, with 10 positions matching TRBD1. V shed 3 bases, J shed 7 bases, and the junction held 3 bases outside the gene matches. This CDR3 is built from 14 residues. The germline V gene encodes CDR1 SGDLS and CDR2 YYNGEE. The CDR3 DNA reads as TGTGCCAGCAGCGGCGGACAGGGGGGTGAAAAACTGTTTTTT. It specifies CASSGGQGGEKLFF. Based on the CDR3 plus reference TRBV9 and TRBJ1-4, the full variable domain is DSGVTQTPKHLITATGQRVTLRCSPRSGDLSVYWYQQSLDQGLQFLIQYYNGEERAKGNILERFSAQQFPDLHSELNLSSLELGDSALYFCASSGGQGGEKLFFGSGTQLSVL.

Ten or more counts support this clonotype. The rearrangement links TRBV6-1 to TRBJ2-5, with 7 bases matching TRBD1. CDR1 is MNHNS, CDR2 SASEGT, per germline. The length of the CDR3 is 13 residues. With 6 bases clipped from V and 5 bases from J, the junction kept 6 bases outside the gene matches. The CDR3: CASSATGAETQYF. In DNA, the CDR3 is TGTGCCAGCAGCGCAACAGGGGCCGAGACCCAGTACTTC.

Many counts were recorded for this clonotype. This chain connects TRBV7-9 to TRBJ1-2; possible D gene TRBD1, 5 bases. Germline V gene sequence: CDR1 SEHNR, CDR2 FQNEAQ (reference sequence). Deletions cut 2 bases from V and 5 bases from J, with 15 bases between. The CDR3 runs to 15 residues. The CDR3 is CASSLIGGTEYGYTF. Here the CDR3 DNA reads TGTGCCAGCAGCTTAATTGGTGGGACTGAGTATGGCTACACCTTC.

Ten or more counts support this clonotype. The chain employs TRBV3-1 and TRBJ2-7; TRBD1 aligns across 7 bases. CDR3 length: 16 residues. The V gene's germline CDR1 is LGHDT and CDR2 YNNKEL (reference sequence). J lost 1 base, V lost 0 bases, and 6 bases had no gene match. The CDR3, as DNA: TGTGCCAGCAGCCAAGATTTGACAGGGCTGTCCTACGAGCAGTACTTC. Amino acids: CASSQDLTGLSYEQYF.